Below, 2 T cell receptor beta chains from the same sample are listed, as sequenced in a study of blood T cell repertoires in COVID-19. Repertoires were generated with immunoSEQ multiplex PCR, while TCRdb's copy carries only in-frame clones and drops some. The sample yields about 340,000 clones, 87% seen once. What was sequenced was peripheral blood. The receptors derive from a woman aged 45-60 years with COVID-19, enrolled during active disease.

This CDR3 is CASSPGLAGGGQETQYF. CDR3 DNA sequence: TGCGCCAGCAGCCCGGGACTAGCGGGAGGGGGCCAAGAGACCCAGTACTTC. The rearrangement joins TRBV5-1 to TRBJ2-5; TRBD2 aligns across 16 bases. This CDR3 has 17 amino acids. With V trimmed by 4 bases and J by 1 base, 4 bases remained unmatched. Germline CDR1 is SGHRS and CDR2 is YFSETQ.

This sequence joins TRBV29-1 and TRBJ1-1; 7 nucleotides agree with TRBD1. With V trimmed by 4 bases and J by 8 bases, 7 bases remained unmatched. The CDR3 runs to 12 residues. CDR1 and CDR2 from the germline V gene are SQVTM and ANQGSEA. The CDR3 reads CSVGSTGPEAFF. CDR3 in DNA: TGCAGCGTTGGGTCGACAGGGCCCGAAGCTTTCTTT.